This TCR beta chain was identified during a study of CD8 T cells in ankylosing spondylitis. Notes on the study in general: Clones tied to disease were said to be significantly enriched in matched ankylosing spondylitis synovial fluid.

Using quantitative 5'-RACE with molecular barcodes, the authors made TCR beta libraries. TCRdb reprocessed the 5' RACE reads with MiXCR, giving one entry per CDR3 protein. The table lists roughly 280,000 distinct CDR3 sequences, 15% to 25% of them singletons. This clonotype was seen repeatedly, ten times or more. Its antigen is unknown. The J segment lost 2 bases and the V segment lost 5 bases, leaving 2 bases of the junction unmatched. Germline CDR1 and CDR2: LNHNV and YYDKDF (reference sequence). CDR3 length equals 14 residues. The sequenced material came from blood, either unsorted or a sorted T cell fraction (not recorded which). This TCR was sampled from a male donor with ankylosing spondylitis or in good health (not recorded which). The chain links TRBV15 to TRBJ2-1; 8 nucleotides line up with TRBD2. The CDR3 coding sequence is TGTGCCACCAGCGGGGGACTAGCCTACAATGAGCAGTTCTTC. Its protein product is CATSGGLAYNEQFF.